This entry lists 30 T cell receptor beta chains sequenced from one sample in a study of blood T cell repertoires in COVID-19 (dated by TCRdb to about 2020). Library construction relied on the immunoSEQ multiplex PCR assay. The immuneACCESS repertoire file appears here via TCRdb, limited to in-frame rearrangements. These files lack a portion of the clones; in checked studies, under half of the deficit traces to unresolved V genes, and the cause of the others is not known. Present in this sample are approximately 250,000 clones, 75% to 90% of which were seen just once. Of the sample, under 2% is held by the ten largest clones. Specimen: peripheral blood. The receptors here all came from a man aged 30 to 45 with active or convalescent COVID-19.

The chain couples TRBV4-3 to TRBJ2-1; 7 nucleotides match TRBD1. CDR1 is LGHNA, CDR2 YSLEER, per germline. The junction had 11 bases not matched to a gene; V was cut back by 3 bases and J by 3 bases. The CDR3 runs to 17 residues. Here the CDR3 reads CASSQVPTGLGYNEQFF. The DNA of the CDR3 is TGCGCCAGCAGCCAGGTACCGACAGGGCTGGGCTACAATGAGCAGTTCTTC.

The gene calls are TRBV15 and TRBJ2-5; 10 bases agree with TRBD2. V shed 3 bases and J 5 bases; nucleotides not matched to a gene: 3. Germline V CDR1 and CDR2: LNHNV, YYDKDF (reference sequence). The CDR3 is 14 residues long. The CDR3: CATSSQRGGETQYF. As DNA, the CDR3 is TGTGCCACCAGCAGCCAGCGGGGGGGGGAGACCCAGTACTTC. The entire variable domain, with the rest obtained from reference TRBV15 and TRBJ2-5, is as follows: DAMVIQNPRYQVTQFGKPVTLSCSQTLNHNVMYWYQQKSSQAPKLLFHYYDKDFNNEADTPDNFQSRRPNTSFCFLDIRSPGLGDTAMYLCATSSQRGGETQYFGPGTRLLVL.

This clone appeared a few times. V gene TRBV2 combines with J gene TRBJ2-1; the D gene is possibly TRBD1 (6 bases). The V end was cut by 2 bases, the J end by 4 bases, with 15 bases between. Germline V lookup: CDR1 SNHLY, CDR2 FYNNEI. This CDR3 region has 16 residues. The CDR3 region has the DNA TGTGCCAGCAGTGAAAGTGCAGGGGCGGTATACAATGAGCAGTTCTTC. Its protein is CASSESAGAVYNEQFF.

V is TRBV30 and J is TRBJ2-1, with D uncertain. The germline gives CDR1 GTSNPN, CDR2 SVGIG (reference sequence). This CDR3 region has 16 residues. V was clipped by 0 bases and J by 2 bases, with 14 bases between them. The CDR3 loop reads CAWSVLPSRPYNEQFF. The CDR3 region has the DNA TGTGCCTGGAGTGTACTTCCCTCGAGGCCCTACAATGAGCAGTTCTTC.

CDR3 residues: CSVDRDRAPDTQYF. The CDR3 nucleotides are TGCAGCGTTGATCGGGACAGGGCGCCAGATACGCAGTATTTT. The chain joins TRBV29-1 to TRBJ2-3, with TRBD1 matching over 9 bases. CDR1 is SQVTM, CDR2 ANQGSEA, per germline. With V trimmed by 3 bases and J by 4 bases, 5 bases remained unmatched. This CDR3 region has 14 residues.

The CDR3 coding sequence is TGCGCCAGCAGCCGAACCGGGACTTCGACGATTGGCGAGCAGTACTTC. Translating gives CASSRTGTSTIGEQYF. The chain couples TRBV10-1 to TRBJ2-7, with D possibly matching TRBD2 (6 bases). This CDR3 is built from 16 residues. Trimming stripped 6 bases from V and 6 bases from J, with 24 bases between. Per germline, CDR1 WNHNN and CDR2 SYGVQD (reference sequence).

The chain joins TRBV6-5 to TRBJ1-2; D might be TRBD1 (5 bases). The length of the CDR3 is 11 residues. Trimming took off 6 bases at V and 8 bases at J, with 10 bases between the two ends. Per germline, CDR1 MNHEY and CDR2 SVGAGI. The CDR3 loop reads CASRDIEGYTF. CDR3 nucleotides: TGTGCCAGCAGGGACATTGAAGGCTACACCTTC.

The genes are TRBV9 and TRBJ2-5, with D possibly TRBD2 on 5 matching bases. The CDR3 totals 14 residues. Trimming removed 3 bases from V and 0 bases from J, with 9 bases in between. Germline V gives CDR1 SGDLS, CDR2 YYNGEE. CDR3 in DNA: TGTGCCAGCAGCGCGGACTTGTACCAAGAGACCCAGTACTTC. This translates into CASSADLYQETQYF.

The chain recombines TRBV14 with TRBJ1-4; TRBD1 aligns across 8 bases. V gave up 2 bases and J gave up 8 bases; unmatched junction bases: 10. Germline loops: CDR1 SGHDN, CDR2 FVKESK. CDR3 length equals 16 residues. The CDR3 sequence: CASSQRIDRGGEKLFF. The CDR3 coding sequence is TGTGCCAGCAGCCAAAGAATTGACAGGGGAGGAGAAAAACTGTTTTTT.

J is TRBJ2-7 and V is TRBV7-9; the match to TRBD1 covers 9 bases. The J segment lost 1 base and the V segment lost 1 base, leaving 5 bases of the junction unmatched. This CDR3 contains 16 residues. CDR1 is SEHNR and CDR2 is FQNEAQ in the germline V gene (reference sequence). CDR3 nucleotides: TGTGCCAGCAGCTTAGGCCCGGGACAGGGATCCTACGAGCAGTACTTC. It yields the protein CASSLGPGQGSYEQYF.

The chain has TRBV9 and TRBJ1-5; 8 nucleotides line up with TRBD1. V was clipped by 3 bases and J by 0 bases; unmatched bases: 8. There are 17 residues in the CDR3. Germline V lookup: CDR1 SGDLS, CDR2 YYNGEE. CDR3 nucleotide sequence: TGTGCCAGCAGCGAGGGGACAGGCGCTTATAGCAATCAGCCCCAGCATTTT. This gives the protein CASSEGTGAYSNQPQHF.

This sequence joins TRBV19 and TRBJ1-5; D not resolved. The V end was cut by 2 bases, the J end by 6 bases, with 5 bases between. CDR3 length: 12 amino acids. The germline V gene has CDR1 LNHDA and CDR2 SQIVND (reference sequence). CDR3 coding DNA: TGTGCCAGTAGTATACTAACTCAGCCCCAGCATTTT. Translation gives CASSILTQPQHF.

The rearrangement links TRBV2 to TRBJ2-7; D possibly corresponds to TRBD1 (7 bases). From germline, CDR1 is SNHLY and CDR2 FYNNEI. The CDR3 is 15 residues long. The V and J ends lost 2 bases and 3 bases respectively, with 14 bases between them. The CDR3 spells CASSEQGGNRYEQYF. The CDR3 DNA reads as TGTGCCAGCAGTGAACAGGGGGGAAACCGCTACGAGCAGTACTTC.

J is TRBJ1-6 and V is TRBV3-1 (or the pseudogene TRBV3-2); 9 nucleotides agree with TRBD1. The CDR3 covers 15 residues. J lost 5 bases, V lost 3 bases, and 2 bases had no gene match. CDR1 and CDR2 (germline): LGHDT, YNNKEL (reference sequence). CDR3 sequence: CASSQDRGNNSPLHF. The CDR3 DNA reads as TGTGCCAGCAGCCAGGACAGGGGAAATAATTCACCCCTCCACTTT.

The chain links TRBV28 to TRBJ2-1, with TRBD1 as a possible D gene (5 bases). The germline V gene encodes CDR1 MDHEN and CDR2 SYDVKM. The ends were cut back, 6 bases at V and 8 bases at J, with 14 bases in the middle. This CDR3 spans 13 amino acids. CDR3 region: CASRHSSGYEQFF. The CDR3 coding sequence is TGTGCCAGCAGACATTCCTCAGGGTATGAGCAGTTCTTC.

The chain uses TRBV6-1 and TRBJ2-7, with TRBD2 identical over 9 bases. Germline trimming cut 1 base from V and 1 base from J; bases unmatched to any gene: 5. The CDR3 contains 16 residues. The germline gives CDR1 MNHNS, CDR2 SASEGT. The CDR3 nucleotides read TGTGCCAGCAGTGAAGGACTAGCGGCCTTATCCTACGAGCAGTACTTC. This encodes CASSEGLAALSYEQYF.

V and J are TRBV13 and TRBJ1-2, with a possible D match to TRBD1 (6 bases). In germline, CDR1 is PRHDT, CDR2 FYEKMQ (reference sequence). The CDR3 totals 14 residues. Between the trimmed V and J ends, which lost 0 bases and 4 bases, there was a span of 9 bases. CDR3 in amino acids: CASSLGGASYGYTF. The CDR3 nucleotides are TGTGCCAGCAGCTTAGGGGGGGCAAGCTATGGCTACACCTTC.

This rearrangement joins TRBV19 to TRBJ1-1; 8 positions match TRBD1. V dropped 6 bases and J dropped 0; count of bases not matched to a gene: 6. Germline loops: CDR1 LNHDA, CDR2 SQIVND (reference sequence). CDR3 size: 15 residues. The CDR3 loop reads CASRTETGVNTEAFF. The CDR3 coding sequence is TGTGCCAGTAGGACCGAGACAGGGGTGAACACTGAAGCTTTCTTT.

The V gene is TRBV5-1, the J gene TRBJ2-1; D gene uncertain. Trimming removed 3 bases from V and 8 bases from J, with 12 bases in between. Per the germline V gene, CDR1 is SGHRS and CDR2 is YFSETQ. The CDR3 length is 13 residues. In DNA, the CDR3 is TGCGCCAGCAGCTCCGTACTCAAACATGAGCAGTTCTTC. This translates into CASSSVLKHEQFF.

The chain employs TRBV2 and TRBJ2-7, with D perhaps matching TRBD1 (6 bases). V was pared by 4 bases and J by 3 bases, with 13 bases between. CDR1 SNHLY and CDR2 FYNNEI come from the germline V gene. CDR3 length: 14 residues. The CDR3 is CASSGPDRNYEQYF. The DNA for the CDR3 is TGTGCCAGCAGTGGTCCGGACAGAAACTACGAGCAGTACTTC.

This clone has just one count. J is TRBJ2-7 and V is TRBV9; 11 nucleotides match TRBD2. Germline V gives CDR1 SGDLS, CDR2 YYNGEE. This CDR3 is built from 15 residues. With 2 bases clipped from V and 2 bases from J, the junction kept 3 bases outside the gene matches. CDR3 nucleotides: TGTGCCAGCAGCGTCGGGACTAGCGGCCCCTACGAGCAGTACTTC. Translated: CASSVGTSGPYEQYF.

This clone was detected only once. The chain employs TRBV27 and TRBJ1-2; TRBD1 matches 7 bases. Germline CDR1 and CDR2: MNHEY and SMNVEV (reference sequence). V dropped 4 bases and J dropped 2; count of bases not matched to a gene: 1. The CDR3 loop spans 13 amino acids. CDR3 in DNA: TGTGCCAGCAGTTGGACAGGAAACTATGGCTACACCTTC. It encodes CASSWTGNYGYTF.

This clone showed up just a few times. This chain joins TRBV9 and TRBJ2-5, with a possible D match to TRBD2 (5 bases). Germline loops: CDR1 SGDLS, CDR2 YYNGEE. This CDR3 comprises 16 residues. Trimming pared 3 bases from V and 5 bases from J, leaving 20 bases between. DNA for the CDR3: TGTGCCAGCAGCGGGCCGCCCTCCGGGGTTTTGGAGACCCAGTACTTC. It codes for CASSGPPSGVLETQYF.

The table lists this clone with a count of one. V usage is TRBV18 and J usage is TRBJ2-7; the match to TRBD1 covers 8 bases. This CDR3 is 12 amino acids long. CDR1 and CDR2 (germline): KGHSH, LQKENI. The J segment lost 6 bases and the V segment lost 8 bases, leaving 6 bases of the junction unmatched. CDR3 amino acids: CASRMTGAEQYF. CDR3 nucleotides: TGTGCCAGCCGGATGACAGGGGCCGAGCAGTACTTC. The entire variable domain, with the rest obtained from reference TRBV18 and TRBJ2-7, is as follows: NAGVMQNPRHLVRRRGQEARLRCSPMKGHSHVYWYRQLPEEGLKFMVYLQKENIIDESGMPKERFSAEFPKEGPSILRIQQVVRGDSAAYFCASRMTGAEQYFGPGTRLTVT.

In this sample, this clone turned up once. This sequence joins TRBV5-6 and TRBJ1-2; maybe TRBD1 (6 bases). Germline V CDR1 and CDR2: SGHDT, YYEEEE. V was pared by 4 bases and J by 6 bases, with 19 bases between. CDR3 length equals 15 residues. Here the CDR3 reads CASSRVSGAFDGYTF. CDR3 in DNA: TGTGCCAGCAGCCGCGTATCAGGGGCTTTTGATGGCTACACCTTC.

The V and J genes are TRBV2 and TRBJ2-1; TRBD1 matches at 9 bases. The CDR3 sequence is 15 residues long. V dropped 6 bases and J dropped 0; count of bases not matched to a gene: 3. Per the germline V gene, CDR1 is SNHLY and CDR2 is FYNNEI. The CDR3 region is CASSRQGGSYNEQFF. The CDR3, as DNA: TGTGCCAGCAGCAGACAGGGGGGCTCCTACAATGAGCAGTTCTTC.

This clone has only a few counts. The gene calls are TRBV2 and TRBJ1-6, with D perhaps TRBD1 (5 bases). V was clipped by 10 bases and J by 7 bases, with 11 bases between them. Looked up from germline, CDR1 is SNHLY and CDR2 is FYNNEI. The CDR3 extends over 12 amino acids. The CDR3 region has the DNA TGTGCCACCGGGGGTGACAATTCACCCCTCCACTTT. Translation gives CATGGDNSPLHF.

The rearrangement links TRBV19 to TRBJ1-2; the D gene is possibly TRBD1 (5 bases). Germline lookup yields CDR1 LNHDA and CDR2 SQIVND (reference sequence). V lost 9 bases and J lost 4, with 12 bases in between. This CDR3 is built from 12 residues. CDR3 protein: CASRTPAYGYTF. CDR3 nucleotides: TGTGCCAGCAGGACACCAGCCTATGGCTACACCTTC.

In its sample, this clone was seen once. CDR3 amino acids: CASSQQLAGSTDTQYF. The CDR3 bases are TGCGCCAGCAGCCAACAACTAGCGGGGAGCACAGATACGCAGTATTTT. This chain uses TRBV4-1 with TRBJ2-3, with TRBD2 identical over 10 bases. V dropped 2 bases and J dropped 0; count of bases not matched to a gene: 2. Germline loops: CDR1 MGHRA, CDR2 YSYEKL. The CDR3 has 16 amino acids.

J is TRBJ2-5 and V is TRBV3-1 (or the pseudogene TRBV3-2); a possible D gene is TRBD2 (8 bases). Germline V gene data show CDR1 as LGHDT and CDR2 as YNNKEL (reference sequence). V gave up 0 bases and J gave up 9 bases, with 17 bases separating them. The CDR3 spans 15 residues. The DNA for the CDR3 is TGTGCCAGCAGCCAAGATTCCAGCGGGGGACAGTCCCAGTACTTC. It yields the protein CASSQDSSGGQSQYF.